This T cell receptor beta chain originates from a study of blood T cell repertoires in COVID-19. Study background: COVID-19 samples collected from the United States, Italy and Spain covered acute and convalescent phases.

CDR1 is SGHRS, CDR2 YFSETQ, per germline. This CDR3 has 14 residues. The V and J ends lost 4 bases and 4 bases respectively, with 14 bases between them. Here immunoSEQ multiplex PCR was the method, and the copy in TCRdb shows in-frame clones only, minus some. The table includes about 87,000 clones, around 80% detected once. The chain couples TRBV5-1 to TRBJ1-1; D might be TRBD1 (5 bases). This receptor was taken from a woman of 80 years or more with active or convalescent COVID-19. Material for sequencing was peripheral blood. The CDR3 DNA reads TGCGCCAGCAGCCCGGACACCCCGGGCACTGAAGCTTTCTTT. Amino acid sequence: CASSPDTPGTEAFF.